This TCR beta chain was documented in a study of blood T cells in healthy people across ages (dated by TCRdb to the mid-2010s). Describing the broader study: In model experiments, template switching captured roughly one uniquely barcoded TCR beta cDNA molecule for every two T cells. The study measured age-related changes in TCR beta repertoire diversity using deep sequencing normalized with unique cDNA molecular identifiers. Donors were grouped into four age groups: young (average 16 years), middle-aged (39), aged (about 60) and long-lived (approximately 81). To avoid experimental bias, donors of different ages were spread randomly across the sequencing lanes. Two additional independent replicas of 1 million unique cDNA reads from the same blood draw were analyzed for two donors (one aged 18 to 30 and one aged 80 or older).

Broader findings and caveats from the paper: Bulk unsorted PBMC profiling prevented conclusive comparison of naive and antigen-experienced compartments. Observed TCR beta diversity correlated strongly with the percentage of naive T cells measured by flow cytometry. Estimates of total diversity based on one million sequenced T cells were considered lower bounds and underestimates. Observed TCR beta diversity per million T cells fell roughly linearly with age, and a significant reduction was already apparent by age around 36. Because donor CMV infection status was unknown, age-related changes in expanded clonotypes were potentially confounded. Compared with the aged group, more naive CD4+ T cells, fewer expanded clones and increased TCR diversity were shown by the long-lived group, suggesting age selection.

Systemically healthy Caucasian individuals from Russia, around 39 in total and aged about 6 to 95 years, were included as donors. Each donor gave 8 to 10 milliliters of peripheral blood, drawn into EDTA-treated Vacutainer tubes. Ficoll-Paque density-gradient centrifugation was used to isolate PBMCs, with at least 6 million per sample. Total RNA, at least 5.5 micrograms per sample, was extracted from PBMCs with Trizol reagent. Naive CD45RAhigh/CD27high T cell percentages were measured by flow cytometry on a PBMC aliquot from every donor. This clonotype was picked up a small number of times. Its antigen is unknown. The junction differs from germline at one of its ends, possibly a read error. The CDR3, cysteine through phenylalanine, is 16 amino acids long. Only CDR3 DNA is held: 48 bases, read in frame from base 1. CDR1 and CDR2, looked up from the germline V gene (reference sequence), are SEHNR and FQNEAQ.

Library generation was performed with 5' RACE. Sequencing used an Illumina HiSeq 2500. The second PCR ran for roughly 7 to 12 cycles and used a J-beta primer mix along with a sample-barcoded 5' primer. Each TCR beta cDNA molecule received a unique molecular identifier from a template-switch 5' adaptor carrying 12 random nucleotides. Each sample yielded at least 3 million CDR3-containing paired-end reads. First-strand cDNA synthesis was performed from all RNA using the Mint cDNA synthesis kit, with priming by a TRBC-specific oligonucleotide. Following uracil-DNA glycosylase treatment, all cDNA underwent a first 18-cycle PCR with the universal primers M1SS and BC2_uni_R. The paper's data handling went like this. Each sample was normalized by randomly selecting 1 million high-quality reads, each carrying a distinct molecular identifier. Reads sharing molecular identifiers were discarded rather than binned into consensus sequences. MiTCR, with a Q25 quality threshold and the strictest error-elimination algorithm, was used for CDR3 identification, clonotype clustering and error correction. A nonparametric unseen species model with Euler transformation was used to estimate lower-bound total TCR beta diversity. TCRdb reworked the public reads: Q25 trimming with fastp, MiXCR clone assembly, productive beta chains retained. Rows matching on CDR3 protein sequence are summarized as one entry with the most common DNA and genes. TCRdb assigned the V and J calls; the authors' analysis was not used. The sample table lists under 2,000,000 distinct CDR3 sequences, less than 50% of them with a count of one. Over 2% of the sample goes to the ten largest clones.

The sample comprised blood. The rearranged chain carries TRBV7-9 and TRBJ2-3; TRBD2 matches 12 bases in the middle. The clonotype was recovered from a woman in her thirties or forties in good health. CDR3 sequence: CASSLGLAGGADTQYF. The nucleotide sequence is given as TGTGCCAGCAGTTTAGGGCTAGCGGGGGGGGCAGATACGCAGTATTTT.